Only a few counts were recorded for the clone carrying this T cell receptor (beta chain). The record originates from a study of blood T cells in healthy people across ages. V dropped 0 bases and J dropped 2 bases, with 16 bases sitting between them. The CDR3 extends over 17 amino acids. Per germline, CDR1 SGHNT and CDR2 YENEEA. For the second PCR, which ran for about 6 to 12 cycles, a sample-barcoded 5' primer and a J-beta primer mix were used. TCRdb called the 5' RACE reads again in MiXCR, with one record for every CDR3 protein. This table holds approximately 2,000,000 distinct CDR3 sequences, roughly two fifths found once.

The clonotype was recovered from a human donor in good health. The chain links TRBV11-3 to TRBJ1-2, with D maybe TRBD1 (5 bases). The sample taken for sequencing was blood. The CDR3 coding sequence is TGTGCCAGCAGCTTAGATCCAGCAGGGTCGGACAACTATGGCTACACCTTC. This encodes CASSLDPAGSDNYGYTF.